A selection of T cell receptor beta chains follows, all from one sample in a study of CD8 T cells in Susac syndrome. Via MiXCR, TCRdb re-called the immunoSEQ multiplex PCR reads, giving one row per CDR3 protein. The sample lists about 190,000 distinct CDR3 sequences; roughly 94% were seen once. Sequenced material: CD8+ T cells from PBMCs. Receptor source: a human donor with Susac syndrome. Both conserved end residues are part of each CDR3. Fields, in order: CDR3 DNA, CDR3 protein, J gene, V gene, clone size, D gene. D genes are given only for firm matches. Expanded clones get a size class; other rows say once, few or many, or leave the size out.

TGCAGCGGAATACGTCAGGGGACCTACGAGCAGTACTTC,CSGIRQGTYEQYF,TRBJ2-7,TRBV29-1,NA,NA
TGCAGTGGTAGTCAGGGATTAGAGACCCAGTACTTC,CSGSQGLETQYF,TRBJ2-5,TRBV20-1,once,NA
TGCGCCAGCAGCTTGGCCCCAGGGAGAGAGGGTCAGCCCCAGCATTTT,CASSLAPGREGQPQHF,TRBJ1-5,TRBV5-1,NA,NA
TGTGCCACCAGCAGGGAGGGTTCTGGCAATCAGCCCCAGCATTTT,CATSREGSGNQPQHF,TRBJ1-5,TRBV15,NA,NA
TGTGCCAGCAGGGGGGACGAAGAGACCCAGTACTTC,CASRGDEETQYF,TRBJ2-5,TRBV12-3/TRBV12-4,NA,NA
TGTGCCAGCAGCTTAGGAGGGGATAATTCACCCCTCCACTTT,CASSLGGDNSPLHF,TRBJ1-6,TRBV7-2,NA,NA
TGTGCCAGCAGTTTAAGGGGGGCGAGCTATGGCTACACCTTC,CASSLRGASYGYTF,TRBJ1-2,TRBV27,once,NA
TGCAGTGCTAAGCAGAACCCTAACTATGGCTACACCTTC,CSAKQNPNYGYTF,TRBJ1-2,TRBV20-1,once,NA
TGCAGTGCCCTAGTTTTGTCGCCCGAGCAGTACTTC,CSALVLSPEQYF,TRBJ2-7,TRBV20-1,NA,NA
TGTGCCAGCTCACCAACTAGGGGCGGAGAAAAACTGTTTTTT,CASSPTRGGEKLFF,TRBJ1-4,TRBV18,NA,NA
TGCAGTGCTCGACTAGCGGGGGATGAGCAGTTCTTC,CSARLAGDEQFF,TRBJ2-1,TRBV20-1,NA,TRBD2
TGTGCCAGCAGTAGGGACAGCGAGAGAGATACGCAGTATTTT,CASSRDSERDTQYF,TRBJ2-3,TRBV27,NA,TRBD1
TGTGCCAGCAGGGAAGCGGGAGGATCCTACAATGAGCAGTTCTTC,CASREAGGSYNEQFF,TRBJ2-1,TRBV2,NA,TRBD2
TGCAGCGCCTGGTCGGGGGGAAGGTACGAGCAGTACTTC,CSAWSGGRYEQYF,TRBJ2-7,TRBV29-1,NA,TRBD2
TGTGCCAGCAGCAAAGCGCTTAACTTAAACTACGAGCAGTACTTC,CASSKALNLNYEQYF,TRBJ2-7,TRBV21-1,NA,NA
TGCGCCAGCAGCCAAGGAATAGTGGAAAAACTGTTTTTT,CASSQGIVEKLFF,TRBJ1-4,TRBV4-1,NA,NA
TGTGCCAGCTCACCACCGGGTGGGCAGCCCCAGCATTTT,CASSPPGGQPQHF,TRBJ1-5,TRBV18,NA,NA
TGTGCCAGCAGCCCTCTCGGGTCAACCGAAGCTTTCTTT,CASSPLGSTEAFF,TRBJ1-1,TRBV7-9,once,NA
TGTGCCAGCAGCTCAGCGGTCTCAGGCGAAACGTACGAGCAGTACTTC,CASSSAVSGETYEQYF,TRBJ2-7,TRBV5-6,NA,NA
TGTGCCAGCAGCTCGCTAGCGGGGGCGTACCAAGAGACCCAGTACTTC,CASSSLAGAYQETQYF,TRBJ2-5,TRBV7-8,NA,TRBD2
TGTGCCAGCACGTGGCGACAGACTAAAGAGACCCAGTACTTC,CASTWRQTKETQYF,TRBJ2-5,TRBV13,NA,NA
TGTGCCAGCAGCGACGCACTAGGTTTTTCAGATACGCAGTATTTT,CASSDALGFSDTQYF,TRBJ2-3,TRBV5-6,NA,NA
TGCGCCAGCGGAACACAGGGGTACGAGCAGTACTTC,CASGTQGYEQYF,TRBJ2-7,TRBV5-1,NA,TRBD1
TGTGCCAGCAGTTTTCAGCGGGAGCTTTACTACAATGAGCAGTTCTTC,CASSFQRELYYNEQFF,TRBJ2-1,TRBV12-3/TRBV12-4,NA,TRBD2
TGTGCCAGCAGCCCTACGGTGGACACGGGAGTCTACAATGAGCAGTTCTTC,CASSPTVDTGVYNEQFF,TRBJ2-1,TRBV6-1,once,NA
TGTGCCAGCAACCCGAGGGAGGGGCTAGGTGGGGCCAACGTCCTGACTTTC,CASNPREGLGGANVLTF,TRBJ2-6,TRBV7-2,once,TRBD2
TGTGCCAGCAGCGTCGCTAGCGGGGGGGAAGAGCAGTTCTTC,CASSVASGGEEQFF,TRBJ2-1,TRBV9,NA,TRBD2
TGTGCCAGCAGCTTTAACACTCAGACCGGGACACCATCCTTCCACAATCAGCCCCAGCATTTT,CASSFNTQTGTPSFHNQPQHF,TRBJ1-5,TRBV5-6,NA,NA
TGCGCCAGCAGATGGACAGGGCTGAACACCGGGGAGCTGTTTTTT,CASRWTGLNTGELFF,TRBJ2-2,TRBV5-1,NA,TRBD1
TGTGCCAGCAGTGAACTCGAAAAACTGTTTTTT,CASSELEKLFF,TRBJ1-4,TRBV2,NA,NA
TGCAGTGCTAGAGATAGACGGGGAGGAGGCTACACCTTC,CSARDRRGGGYTF,TRBJ1-2,TRBV20-1,NA,NA
TGTGCCTGGTCCGGGACAGGGATAGAGACCCAGTACTTC,CAWSGTGIETQYF,TRBJ2-5,TRBV30,once,TRBD1
TGTGCCAGCAGTGGGCTAAAGCGCAAGAGCTCCTACAATGAGCAGTTCTTC,CASSGLKRKSSYNEQFF,TRBJ2-1,TRBV28,NA,NA
TGCGCCAGCAGCCAAGATCTCGACAGGGGAAATTCGCGCTCCTACGAGCAGTACTTC,CASSQDLDRGNSRSYEQYF,TRBJ2-7,TRBV4-1,NA,TRBD1
TGTGCTAGTGGTTTGGTACCTGCATACGAGCAGTACTTC,CASGLVPAYEQYF,TRBJ2-7,TRBV12-5,NA,NA
TGTGCCAGCAGTGTTGACAGCTACTTCTCCACTGAAGCTTTCTTT,CASSVDSYFSTEAFF,TRBJ1-1,TRBV28,NA,NA
TGTGCCAGCAGTTTACAGGCCTACACTGAAGCTTTCTTT,CASSLQAYTEAFF,TRBJ1-1,TRBV27,NA,NA
TGTGCCAGCAGGCAGGGTGAGGTAGGCACAGATACGCAGTATTTT,CASRQGEVGTDTQYF,TRBJ2-3,TRBV13,NA,NA
TGTGCCAGCAGCGTACCGGCTAGCGGGTTCAATGAGCAGTTCTTC,CASSVPASGFNEQFF,TRBJ2-1,TRBV9,NA,TRBD2
TGTGCCAGCAGCTTGCCGGGGTGGGGGACAGATACGCAGTATTTT,CASSLPGWGTDTQYF,TRBJ2-3,TRBV5-5,NA,NA
TGTGCCAGCAGCAACCTCCGGACAATAGACTACAATGAGCAGTTCTTC,CASSNLRTIDYNEQFF,TRBJ2-1,TRBV7-8,once,NA
TGTGCCAGCAGCGGACTAGCGGGGGGCCGCTCCGGGGAGCTGTTTTTT,CASSGLAGGRSGELFF,TRBJ2-2,TRBV7-9,once,TRBD2
TGCAGTGCCCCTTTGCGGGAGGTTCCCTACGAGCAGTACTTC,CSAPLREVPYEQYF,TRBJ2-7,TRBV20-1,NA,TRBD2
TGTGCCAGCAGCTTGGATCTAGCGGGAGCCGAGCAGTACTTC,CASSLDLAGAEQYF,TRBJ2-7,TRBV5-6,NA,TRBD2
TGTGCCAGCAGTTTAGATCTTCCGGGAGGGACTGAGCAGTTCTTC,CASSLDLPGGTEQFF,TRBJ2-1,TRBV27,once,TRBD2
TGCAGCGTGAGGGGAGCTCAAGGCGCCGAGCAGTACTTC,CSVRGAQGAEQYF,TRBJ2-7,TRBV29-1,NA,NA
TGTGCCAGCAGTTACCAGCTTGGCCCAATGAGCTCCTACGAGCAGTACTTC,CASSYQLGPMSSYEQYF,TRBJ2-7,TRBV6-5,NA,NA
TGTGCCAGCAGGTACCGGGACACCAACTCCTACGAGCAGTACTTC,CASRYRDTNSYEQYF,TRBJ2-7,TRBV6-1,NA,NA
TGCAGTGCTAGGACCCACGCGGACCGGACCGAATTCCAAGAGACCCAGTACTTC,CSARTHADRTEFQETQYF,TRBJ2-5,TRBV20-1,NA,NA
TGTGCCACCAGTGATTCAGGGAACACTGAAGCTTTCTTT,CATSDSGNTEAFF,TRBJ1-1,TRBV24-1,NA,NA
TGCAGCGCGATCCGGGACAGCTACGAGCAGTACTTC,CSAIRDSYEQYF,TRBJ2-7,TRBV29-1,NA,TRBD1
TGTGCCAGCAGACCCCGTGAAGCGCCCTTCAATGAGCAGTTCTTC,CASRPREAPFNEQFF,TRBJ2-1,TRBV7-6,NA,NA
TGTGCCAGCAGCCAAGAGGTGCCGCAGATCTACAATGAGCAGTTCTTC,CASSQEVPQIYNEQFF,TRBJ2-1,TRBV3-1,NA,NA